This is a list of T cell receptor beta chains from one sample in a study of persistence of HIV-infected CD4 T cells. The assay was immunoSEQ multiplex PCR, and TCRdb's table has in-frame clones only and misses some. This sample has about 45,000 clones, with around 90% found just once. The antigens of these receptors remain unknown. This specimen consisted of CD4+ T cells sorted from PBMCs after approximately 19-hour stimulation, obtained from a patient who received antiretroviral therapy. The receptors come from an adult woman with HIV who was CMV-seropositive. Each CDR3 is given with its conserved first and last residue. Each record gives: D gene, V gene, J gene, CDR3 length, clone size, CDR3 DNA, CDR3 protein. A D gene is named only where the DNA matches it firmly. Clone size is shown for a subset of rows, as once, few, many or a class of expanded clone.

D gene: .
V gene: TRBV2
J gene: TRBJ2-3
CDR3 length: 14
clone size: .
CDR3 DNA: TGTGCCAGCAGTGTAGGGGGTCCCGCAGATACGCAGTATTTT
CDR3 protein: CASSVGGPADTQYF

D gene: .
V gene: TRBV15
J gene: TRBJ1-5
CDR3 length: 16
clone size: .
CDR3 DNA: TGTGCCACCAGCAGGGCCCGGGGGTGGTCAAATCGGCCCCAGCATTTT
CDR3 protein: CATSRARGWSNRPQHF

D gene: .
V gene: TRBV3-1/TRBV3-2
J gene: TRBJ2-3
CDR3 length: 15
clone size: .
CDR3 DNA: TGTGCCAGCAGCCAATTTATTACTACCACAGATACGCAGTATTTT
CDR3 protein: CASSQFITTTDTQYF

D gene: TRBD1
V gene: TRBV30
J gene: TRBJ1-6
CDR3 length: 13
clone size: .
CDR3 DNA: TGTGCCTGGAAGGGACAGGGTTTCTCACCCCTCCACTTT
CDR3 protein: CAWKGQGFSPLHF

D gene: .
V gene: TRBV24-1
J gene: TRBJ2-1
CDR3 length: 18
clone size: once
CDR3 DNA: TGTGCCACCAGTGATTTGCGGGGGGGGACAGGGAACTACAATGAGCAGTTCTTC
CDR3 protein: CATSDLRGGTGNYNEQFF

D gene: TRBD2
V gene: TRBV27
J gene: TRBJ2-3
CDR3 length: 15
clone size: once
CDR3 DNA: TGTGCCAGCAGTTGGGGACTAGCGAGCACAGATACGCAGTATTTT
CDR3 protein: CASSWGLASTDTQYF

D gene: TRBD1
V gene: TRBV28
J gene: TRBJ2-3
CDR3 length: 15
clone size: .
CDR3 DNA: TGTGCCAGCAGTCCTCCGACAGGGGGCAGGGATACGCAGTATTTT
CDR3 protein: CASSPPTGGRDTQYF

D gene: TRBD1
V gene: TRBV18
J gene: TRBJ1-1
CDR3 length: 13
clone size: .
CDR3 DNA: TGTGCCAGCTCACCAGGGACAGACACTGAAGCTTTCTTT
CDR3 protein: CASSPGTDTEAFF

D gene: .
V gene: TRBV5-1
J gene: TRBJ2-1
CDR3 length: 17
clone size: .
CDR3 DNA: TGCGCCAGCAGCTTCCTTTCAGGGAGCAGCTCCTACAATGAGCAGTTCTTC
CDR3 protein: CASSFLSGSSSYNEQFF

D gene: .
V gene: TRBV24-1
J gene: TRBJ1-2
CDR3 length: 13
clone size: .
CDR3 DNA: TGTGCCACCAGTGATACGGGACCGTATGGCTACACCTTC
CDR3 protein: CATSDTGPYGYTF

D gene: TRBD1
V gene: TRBV6-5
J gene: TRBJ1-2
CDR3 length: 13
clone size: .
CDR3 DNA: TGTGCCAGTCAGAAGGGGGCATTCTATGGCTACACCTTC
CDR3 protein: CASQKGAFYGYTF

D gene: TRBD2
V gene: TRBV18
J gene: TRBJ2-5
CDR3 length: 16
clone size: .
CDR3 DNA: TGTGCCAGCTCACCGCAACTAGCGGGAGGCACCGAGACCCAGTACTTC
CDR3 protein: CASSPQLAGGTETQYF

D gene: .
V gene: TRBV6-6
J gene: TRBJ2-7
CDR3 length: 14
clone size: .
CDR3 DNA: TGTGCCAGCAGTCCCCGGGTCGGGACCTACGAGCAGTACTTC
CDR3 protein: CASSPRVGTYEQYF